This TCR beta chain was documented in a study of T-cell reconstitution after alpha-beta-depleted transplantation in children (dated by TCRdb to the mid-2010s). For the study in its entirety: T-cell immune reconstitution after TCRalphabeta/CD19-depleted allogeneic hematopoietic cell transplantation in children was quantitatively tracked in the study by means of TCR repertoire profiling.

The research as a whole found: The apparently early recovery of alphabetaT-cell counts about two months after transplant reportedly depended on only several hundred rapidly expanded clones that came from non-depleted graft cells. In some patients, the high TCRbeta diversity seen at day 60 was put down to recipient T cells and intrathymic progenitors that had survived conditioning. Over subsequent months, a decline in hyperexpanded clone frequencies was noted, and after one year, T-cell counts and TCRbeta diversity were mostly ascribed to newly produced T cells.

The library was prepared using PCR. These reads were obtained on an Illumina HiSeq 2500. Molecular barcoding was employed in the preparation of TCR libraries, with unique molecular identifiers being used to normalize TCRbeta repertoire quantification. The public reads were quality trimmed at Q25 with fastp and then assembled into clones with MiXCR by TCRdb, keeping productive beta chains. Each CDR3 protein appears once, grouped with its most common genes and DNA. The table for this sample lists around 200,000 distinct CDR3 sequences; over 15% of them were counted only once. The ten top clones hold roughly two fifths of the sample. The cysteine opens and the phenylalanine closes a CDR3 of 13 amino acids. The entry retains the CDR3 DNA only, 39 bases that are in frame from base 1. Read against the paper, the sample's treatment or condition label means: allogeneic hematopoietic cell transplantation with graft depleted of TCRalphabeta T cells and CD19 B cells. The children who served as transplant recipients had been given grafts of TCRalphabeta/CD19-depleted allogeneic hematopoietic cells.

To note about this clonotype: The target of this receptor is not known. It has no much larger one-base neighbor in the sample; base qualities were not kept.

This receptor was obtained from a male patient aged 2-9 years who had a stem cell transplant for acute lymphoblastic leukemia, so the T cells may come from the graft donor. The chain couples TRBV21-1 to TRBJ2-7; the DNA was not used to check the table's D call, TRBD1. TRBV21-1 is a recognized pseudogene. Sequencing was performed on PBMCs, mostly from graft donor cells, taken 360 days after TCRalphabeta/CD19-depleted stem cell transplant. The DNA sequence reads TGTGCCAGCAGCAGTCGGATAGGGGACGAGCAGTACTTC. Translated, it reads CASSSRIGDEQYF.